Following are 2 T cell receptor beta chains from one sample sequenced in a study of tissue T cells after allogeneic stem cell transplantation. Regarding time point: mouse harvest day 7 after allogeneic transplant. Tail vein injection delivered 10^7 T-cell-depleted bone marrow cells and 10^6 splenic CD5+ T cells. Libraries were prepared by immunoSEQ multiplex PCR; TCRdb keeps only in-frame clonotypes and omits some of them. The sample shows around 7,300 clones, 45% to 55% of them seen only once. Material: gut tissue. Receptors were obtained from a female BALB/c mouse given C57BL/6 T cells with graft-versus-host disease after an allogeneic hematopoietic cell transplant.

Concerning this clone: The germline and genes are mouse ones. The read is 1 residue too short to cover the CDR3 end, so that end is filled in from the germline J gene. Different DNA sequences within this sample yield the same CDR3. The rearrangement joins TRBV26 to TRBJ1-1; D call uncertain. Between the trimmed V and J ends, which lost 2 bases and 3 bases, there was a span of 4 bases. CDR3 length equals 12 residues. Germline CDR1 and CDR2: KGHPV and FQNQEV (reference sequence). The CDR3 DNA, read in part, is TGTGCCAGCAGTCTGGGCTACACAGAAGTCTTC. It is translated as CASSLGYTEVF. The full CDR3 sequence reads CASSLGYTEVFF.

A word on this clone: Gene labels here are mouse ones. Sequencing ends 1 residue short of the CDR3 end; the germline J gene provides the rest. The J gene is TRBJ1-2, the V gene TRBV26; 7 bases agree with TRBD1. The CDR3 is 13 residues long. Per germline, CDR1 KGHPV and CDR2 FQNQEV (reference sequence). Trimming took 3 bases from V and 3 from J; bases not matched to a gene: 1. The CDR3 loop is CASSLQGDSDYTF. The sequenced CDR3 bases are TGTGCCAGCAGTCTCCAGGGGGACTCCGACTACACC. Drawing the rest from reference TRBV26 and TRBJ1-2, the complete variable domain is NSKVIQTPRYLVKGQGQKAKMRCIPEKGHPVVFWYQQNKNNEFKFLINFQNQEVLQQIDMTEKRFSAECPSNSPCSLEIQSSEAGDSALYLCASSLQGDSDYTFGSGTRLLVI.